This T cell receptor beta chain was captured by sequencing in a study of blood T cell repertoires in COVID-19 (TCRdb year 2020). For the study in its entirety: Samples from collaborators originated in the United States, Italy and Spain and spanned both the acute and convalescent phases of COVID-19. The material from the prospective study consisted of cDNA or gDNA derived from T cells, B-cell-depleted T cells, or PBMCs. The repertoires were released in a freely available public database meant as a resource for research on the immune response to SARS-CoV-2. Sample metadata almost always included a de-identified subject ID, COVID-19 status, age in years and sex. The dataset comprised deeply sampled blood TCRbeta repertoires from subjects exposed to, actively infected with, or recovered from COVID-19. HLA class I and class II types, where available, came from metadata supplied by the sample provider rather than from assay-based typing. Samples came from the ongoing ImmuneRACE study (first 160 participants) plus 1,254 subjects from 6 global collaborators. Findings and caveats that apply to the study as a whole: The quantity of clinical and demographic metadata differed by source and by participant and was supplied without curation.

Collaborating institutions collected whole blood in K2EDTA tubes following their own protocols. Collaborator samples were shipped for TCRbeta analysis as frozen whole blood, isolated PBMCs, or DNA extracted from either sample type. Regarding this clone: It has no known antigen specificity. The record has no base qualities; no much larger clone is one base away.

Reading the germline V gene (reference sequence) gives CDR1 SGHKS and CDR2 YYEKEE. The CDR3 runs 16 amino acids, cysteine and phenylalanine included. The retained sequence is limited to the CDR3, 48 bases, with the frame set at the first base. The junction shows trimming of 2 bases on V and 2 bases on J, and the gene matches do not reach 5 bases of it. TCRbeta CDR3 regions were amplified from genomic DNA using the immunoSEQ Assay, a bias-controlled multiplex PCR. In the original analysis: The number of nucleated cells in each sample was estimated by amplification of reference gene primers within the assay. Sequence reads were collapsed and filtered to measure the absolute abundance of every unique TCRbeta CDR3 rearrangement. For each sample, productive Simpson clonality was calculated by taking the square root of Simpson's diversity index across productive rearrangements. The clones in this table, taken by TCRdb from immuneACCESS, are in-frame only. Not every clone is retained; where verified, under half of the shortfall comes from an unresolved V gene, and the cause of the rest is unknown. Clonal size and the V and J genes are those of that table, whereas D and trimming came from the DNA. Present in this sample are some 120,000 clones, roughly 86% of which were seen just once. About 13% of the sample rests with the top ten.

The rearranged segments are TRBV5-5 and TRBJ2-1, and TRBD2 aligns with 9 junction nucleotides. Source material: peripheral blood. The source is a human donor in a cohort sampled during active COVID-19. The sequenced DNA is TGTGCCAGCAGCTTCGTAGCGGGGGAGCCCTACAATGAGCAGTTCTTC. The translation is CASSFVAGEPYNEQFF.